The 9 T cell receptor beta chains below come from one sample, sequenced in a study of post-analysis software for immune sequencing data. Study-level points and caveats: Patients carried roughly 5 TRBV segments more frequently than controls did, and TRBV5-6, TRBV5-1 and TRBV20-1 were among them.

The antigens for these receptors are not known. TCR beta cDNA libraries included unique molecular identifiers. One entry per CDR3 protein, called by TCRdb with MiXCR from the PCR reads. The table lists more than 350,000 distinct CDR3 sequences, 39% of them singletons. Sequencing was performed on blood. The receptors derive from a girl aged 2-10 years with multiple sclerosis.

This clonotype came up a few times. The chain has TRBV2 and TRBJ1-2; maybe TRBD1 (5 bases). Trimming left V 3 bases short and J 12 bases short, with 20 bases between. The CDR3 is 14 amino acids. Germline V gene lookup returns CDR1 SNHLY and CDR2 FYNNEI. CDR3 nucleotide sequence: TGTGCCAGCAGTGATCCAACGAGATACGGGGGAGACACCTTC. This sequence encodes CASSDPTRYGGDTF.

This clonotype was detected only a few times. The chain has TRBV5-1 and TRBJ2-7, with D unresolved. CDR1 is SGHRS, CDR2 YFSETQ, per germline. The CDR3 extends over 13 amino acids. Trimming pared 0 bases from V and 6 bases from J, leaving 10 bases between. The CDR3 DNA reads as TGCGCCAGCAGCTTGGAAGGGCCGGGCGAGCAGTACTTC. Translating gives CASSLEGPGEQYF. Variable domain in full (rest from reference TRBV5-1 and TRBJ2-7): KAGVTQTPRYLIKTRGQQVTLSCSPISGHRSVSWYQQTPGQGLQFLFEYFSETQRNKGNFPGRFSGRQFSNSRSEMNVSTLELGDSALYLCASSLEGPGEQYFGPGTRLTVT.

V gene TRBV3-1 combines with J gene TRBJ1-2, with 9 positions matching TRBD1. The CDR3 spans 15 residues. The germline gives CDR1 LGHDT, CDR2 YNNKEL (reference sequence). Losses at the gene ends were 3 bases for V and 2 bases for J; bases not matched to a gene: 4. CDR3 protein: CASSQTGGANYGYTF. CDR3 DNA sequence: TGTGCCAGCAGCCAGACAGGGGGAGCAAACTATGGCTACACCTTC.

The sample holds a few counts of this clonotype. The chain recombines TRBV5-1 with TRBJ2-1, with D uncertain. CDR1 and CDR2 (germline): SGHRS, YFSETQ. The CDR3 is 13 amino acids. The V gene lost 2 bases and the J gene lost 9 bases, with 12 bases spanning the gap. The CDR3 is CASSFDRLGEQFF. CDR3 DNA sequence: TGCGCCAGCAGCTTCGACCGGCTCGGTGAGCAGTTCTTC.

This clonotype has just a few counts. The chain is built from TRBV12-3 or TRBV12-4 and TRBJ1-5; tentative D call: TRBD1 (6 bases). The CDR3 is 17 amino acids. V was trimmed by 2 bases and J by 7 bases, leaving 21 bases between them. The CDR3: CASSLMWGWTDAQPQHF. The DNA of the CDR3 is TGTGCCAGCAGTTTAATGTGGGGATGGACAGACGCCCAGCCCCAGCATTTT.

CDR3 residues: CSAAGTGLASNEKLFF. The CDR3, as DNA: TGCAGTGCGGCCGGGACAGGGCTCGCGTCTAATGAAAAACTGTTTTTT. The chain couples TRBV20-1 to TRBJ1-4; 9 bases are shared with TRBD1. CDR1 is DFQATT and CDR2 is SNEGSKA in the germline V gene (reference sequence). The CDR3 covers 16 residues. The J segment lost 3 bases and the V segment lost 6 bases, leaving 11 bases of the junction unmatched.

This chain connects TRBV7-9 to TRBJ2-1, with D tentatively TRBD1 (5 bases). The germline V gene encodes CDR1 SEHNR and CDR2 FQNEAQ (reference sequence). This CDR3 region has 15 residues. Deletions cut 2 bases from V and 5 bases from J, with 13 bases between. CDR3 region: CASSLSGLVHNEQFF. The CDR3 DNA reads TGTGCCAGCAGCTTATCAGGGCTCGTCCACAATGAGCAGTTCTTC. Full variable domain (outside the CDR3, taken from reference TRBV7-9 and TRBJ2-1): DTGVSQNPRHKITKRGQNVTFRCDPISEHNRLYWYRQTLGQGPEFLTYFQNEAQLEKSRLLSDRFSAERPKGSFSTLEIQRTEQGDSAMYLCASSLSGLVHNEQFFGPGTRLTVL.

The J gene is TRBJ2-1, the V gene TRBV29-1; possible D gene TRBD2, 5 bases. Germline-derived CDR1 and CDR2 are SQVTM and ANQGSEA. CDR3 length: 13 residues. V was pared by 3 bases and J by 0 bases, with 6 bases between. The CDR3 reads CSVDSGSYNEQFF. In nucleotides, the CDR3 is TGCAGCGTTGACAGCGGCTCCTACAATGAGCAGTTCTTC.

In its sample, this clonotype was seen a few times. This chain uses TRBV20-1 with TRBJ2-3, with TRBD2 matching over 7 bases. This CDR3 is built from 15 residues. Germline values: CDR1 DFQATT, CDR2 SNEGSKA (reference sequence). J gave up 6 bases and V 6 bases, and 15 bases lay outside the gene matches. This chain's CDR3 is CSAKSGGLVTDTQYF. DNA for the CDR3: TGCAGTGCCAAGTCTGGAGGACTAGTAACCGATACGCAGTATTTT.